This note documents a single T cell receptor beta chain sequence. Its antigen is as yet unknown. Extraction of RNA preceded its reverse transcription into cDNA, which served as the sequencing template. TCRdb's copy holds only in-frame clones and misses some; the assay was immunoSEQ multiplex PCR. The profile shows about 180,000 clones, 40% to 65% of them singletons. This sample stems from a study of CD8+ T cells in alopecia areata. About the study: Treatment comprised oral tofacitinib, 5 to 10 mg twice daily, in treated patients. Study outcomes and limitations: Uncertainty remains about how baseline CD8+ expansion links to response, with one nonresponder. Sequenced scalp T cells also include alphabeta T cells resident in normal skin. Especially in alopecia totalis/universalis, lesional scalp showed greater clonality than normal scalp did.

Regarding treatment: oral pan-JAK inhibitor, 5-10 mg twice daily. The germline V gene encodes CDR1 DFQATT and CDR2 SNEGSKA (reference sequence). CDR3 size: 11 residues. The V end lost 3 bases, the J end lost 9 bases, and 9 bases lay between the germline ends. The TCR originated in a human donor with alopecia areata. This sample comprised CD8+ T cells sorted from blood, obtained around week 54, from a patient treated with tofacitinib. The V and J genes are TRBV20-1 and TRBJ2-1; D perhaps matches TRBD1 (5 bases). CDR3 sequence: CSASQGLEQFF. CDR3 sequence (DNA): TGCAGTGCTAGCCAGGGCCTTGAGCAGTTCTTC.